A single sample gave rise to the 23 T cell receptor beta chains below, sequenced in a study of glioma-infiltrating T cells. The iRepertoire nested amplicon-rescue multiplex PCR amplified TCR alpha and beta CDR3s from RNA. TCRdb fed the multiplex PCR reads into MiXCR, producing one record per CDR3 protein. The table has 150,000 to 200,000 distinct CDR3 sequences, approximately 30% seen once; the top ten hold 20% to 25%. Sample: glioma tissue, nonneoplastic brain tissue, or PBMCs (not recorded which). These receptor sequences come from a human donor with low-grade glioma or glioblastoma, undergoing nonglioma brain surgery, or in good health (not recorded which).

This clonotype was seen at least ten times. The gene calls are TRBV28 and TRBJ2-7, with D perhaps TRBD1 (6 bases). This CDR3 has 15 residues. Germline CDR1 is MDHEN and CDR2 is SYDVKM. Trimming cost V 4 bases and J 2 bases, with 15 bases left between them. This chain's CDR3 is CASSSHRVGAYEQYF. In nucleotides, the CDR3 is TGTGCCAGCAGTTCCCACAGGGTAGGGGCCTACGAGCAGTACTTC.

On this clonotype itself: A read error may be the cause here, since a much bigger clone is one base away. The genes are TRBV7-9 and TRBJ2-7; TRBD2 matches 7 bases. CDR3 length equals 12 residues. In germline, CDR1 is SEHNR, CDR2 FQNEAQ (reference sequence). DNA of the CDR3: TGTGCCAGCGGGGAGGGCTCCTACGATCAGTACTTC. Translating gives CASGEGSYDQYF.

This clonotype has a count of ten or more. The chain is built from TRBV25-1 and TRBJ2-1; D remains unclear. The CDR3 length is 15 residues. The V gene's germline CDR1 is MGHDK and CDR2 SYGVNS. V was clipped by 7 bases and J by 10 bases, with 23 bases between them. CDR3 DNA sequence: TGTGCCAGCACCCCAGGTCCGGCCGGCTTTGGGGAGCAGTTCTTC. Amino acid sequence: CASTPGPAGFGEQFF.

As regards this clonotype: This clone may be a read error of a much larger clone one base away. The J gene is TRBJ2-1, the V gene TRBV18; D gene unclear. Germline V CDR1 and CDR2: KGHSH, LQKENI. This CDR3 comprises 14 residues. The CDR3 sequence: CASSLPTGHFEQSF. As DNA, the CDR3 is TGTGCCAGCTCACTCCCGACCGGCCATTTTGAGCAGTCCTTC.

The chain carries TRBV27 and TRBJ2-1, with 9 bases matching TRBD2. The CDR3 totals 14 residues. Trimming took 6 bases from V and 4 from J; bases not matched to a gene: 4. The V gene's germline CDR1 is MNHEY and CDR2 SMNVEV (reference sequence). This CDR3 reads CASRVSGGYNEQFF. In nucleotides, the CDR3 is TGTGCCAGCAGGGTAAGCGGGGGGTACAATGAGCAGTTCTTC.

This clonotype has at least ten counts. In DNA, the CDR3 is TGTGCCAGTAGTATAGGACAGGCTGAAGCTTTCTTT. This codes for CASSIGQAEAFF. The chain carries TRBV19 and TRBJ1-1, with D possibly being TRBD1 (6 bases). Trimming cost V 1 base and J 6 bases, with 6 bases left between them. This CDR3 region has 12 residues. Germline-derived CDR1 and CDR2 are LNHDA and SQIVND (reference sequence). Together with reference TRBV19 and TRBJ1-1, the CDR3 gives the full variable domain: DGGITQSPKYLFRKEGQNVTLSCEQNLNHDAMYWYRQDPGQGLRLIYYSQIVNDFQKGDIAEGYSVSREKKESFPLTVTSAQKNPTAFYLCASSIGQAEAFFGQGTRLTVV.

Turning to this clonotype: A much larger clone sits a single nucleotide away, making a read error possible. J is TRBJ2-3 and V is TRBV24-1, with D possibly TRBD2 on 5 matching bases. The CDR3 covers 14 residues. Germline V gives CDR1 KGHDR, CDR2 SFDVKD. The CDR3 region is CATSGIGGTDTLYF. In DNA form, the CDR3 reads TGTGCCACCAGTGGCATAGGAGGCACAGATACGCTGTATTTT.

This clonotype came up many times. The rearrangement joins TRBV20-1 to TRBJ2-7; D is perhaps TRBD1 (7 bases). CDR1 is DFQATT, CDR2 SNEGSKA, per germline (reference sequence). The CDR3 contains 14 residues. V lost 6 bases and J lost 2, with 17 bases in between. CDR3 protein: CSAQGGATTYEQYF. CDR3 nucleotide sequence: TGCAGTGCCCAGGGGGGCGCGACTACCTACGAGCAGTACTTC.

This clonotype was detected ten times or more. This chain uses TRBV14 with TRBJ2-1, with 7 positions matching TRBD1. V dropped 10 bases and J dropped 4; count of bases not matched to a gene: 13. Germline V CDR1 and CDR2: SGHDN, FVKESK. This CDR3 contains 15 residues. CDR3 protein: CATSSRDRRYNEQFF. The CDR3 DNA reads TGTGCCACCTCCTCCCGGGACAGAAGGTACAATGAGCAGTTCTTC.

This clonotype was seen many times. The rearrangement uses TRBV7-6 and TRBJ2-7; TRBD1 or TRBD2 may be the D gene (5 bases each). CDR1 is SGHVS, CDR2 FNYEAQ, per germline. Deletions cut 4 bases from V and 4 bases from J, with 17 bases between. The CDR3 has 15 amino acids. The CDR3 here is CASSSIGTELYEQYF. The CDR3 DNA sequence: TGTGCCAGCAGCTCCATAGGGACGGAGCTTTACGAGCAGTACTTC. Full variable domain (rest looked up from reference TRBV7-6 and TRBJ2-7): GAGVSQSPRYKVTKRGQDVALRCDPISGHVSLYWYRQALGQGPEFLTYFNYEAQQDKSGLPNDRFSAERPEGSISTLTIQRTEQRDSAMYRCASSSIGTELYEQYFGPGTRLTVT.

This clonotype was observed a few times. The V and J genes are TRBV24-1 and TRBJ2-3; TRBD1 matches 10 bases. Trimming cost V 4 bases and J 5 bases; bases outside gene matches: 8. The length of the CDR3 is 16 residues. Germline assignment: CDR1 KGHDR and CDR2 SFDVKD. CDR3 nucleotide sequence: TGTGCCACCAGTGAACAGCCGGGACAGGGGCGAGATACGCAGTATTTT. It yields the protein CATSEQPGQGRDTQYF.

This clonotype was recorded at least ten times. This chain connects TRBV3-1 to TRBJ2-7; TRBD2 matches at 10 bases. J gave up 3 bases and V 5 bases, and 7 bases lay outside the gene matches. The germline V gene encodes CDR1 LGHDT and CDR2 YNNKEL (reference sequence). This CDR3 has 15 amino acids. The CDR3 DNA sequence: TGTGCCAGCAGCGCGAGCGTAGCGGGAGGCTACGAGCAGTACTTC. Encoded protein: CASSASVAGGYEQYF.

This clonotype has ten or more counts. The chain employs TRBV27 and TRBJ2-7, with 7 bases that match TRBD2. The V gene's germline CDR1 is MNHEY and CDR2 SMNVEV (reference sequence). Trimming at V came to 3 bases and at J to 4 bases, leaving 6 bases not matched to a gene. The CDR3 contains 14 residues. The DNA for the CDR3 is TGTGCCAGCAGTTTGGAGGGAGGGCGATACGAGCAGTACTTC. Amino acid sequence: CASSLEGGRYEQYF.

This clonotype was seen repeatedly, ten times or more. This chain connects TRBV20-1 to TRBJ2-1; D is ambiguous. The CDR3 totals 12 residues. Trimming shortened V by 6 bases and J by 6 bases, and 12 bases separated the two germline ends. The germline V gene encodes CDR1 DFQATT and CDR2 SNEGSKA (reference sequence). The CDR3 region has the DNA TGCAGTGCCGCCCCATACGGCAATGAGCAGTTCTTC. This codes for CSAAPYGNEQFF.

Points on this clonotype: A single base separates this from a much larger clone, so it may be a read error. The chain couples TRBV12-3 or TRBV12-4 to TRBJ1-1, with no clear D. The V end was cut by 6 bases, the J end by 4 bases, with 12 bases between. The CDR3 length is 13 residues. CDR3 nucleotides: TGTGCCAGCAGGCGTTCTGGGTGCACTGAAGCTTTCTTT. Translation gives CASRRSGCTEAFF.

Many counts were recorded for this clonotype. V usage is TRBV6-1 and J usage is TRBJ2-7; D could derive from TRBD1 or TRBD2 (5 bases each). Germline CDR1 MNHNS, CDR2 SASEGT. The CDR3 runs to 13 residues. V lost 8 bases to trimming and J lost 0 bases, with 11 bases between them. The CDR3: CASRDGSSYEQYF. As DNA, the CDR3 is TGTGCCAGCCGGGACGGAAGCTCCTACGAGCAGTACTTC.

J is TRBJ1-2 and V is TRBV5-6, with D unclear. Germline V gene data show CDR1 as SGHDT and CDR2 as YYEEEE. V dropped 5 bases and J dropped 8 bases, with 10 bases sitting between them. This CDR3 is built from 11 residues. This chain's CDR3 is CASRAGVGYTF. The DNA of the CDR3 is TGTGCCAGCAGGGCTGGGGTCGGCTACACCTTC.

By proportion, this clonotype is medium-sized (0.01 to 0.1%). The chain couples TRBV27 to TRBJ1-5, with TRBD1 matching 7 bases. V shed 5 bases, J shed 5 bases, and the junction held 9 bases outside the gene matches. This CDR3 is 15 amino acids long. The V gene's germline CDR1 is MNHEY and CDR2 SMNVEV (reference sequence). Here the CDR3 DNA reads TGTGCCAGCAGTCGTAGCGACAGGGTCGATCAGCCCCAGCATTTT. Its translation is CASSRSDRVDQPQHF.

The table lists this clonotype with many counts. The rearrangement uses TRBV24-1 and TRBJ2-1, with a possible D match to TRBD2 (6 bases). Germline assignment: CDR1 KGHDR and CDR2 SFDVKD. The CDR3 loop spans 14 amino acids. The V gene lost 2 bases and the J gene lost 7 bases, with 11 bases spanning the gap. DNA for the CDR3: TGTGCCACCAGTGATTCCGGGACTCTTAATGAGCAGTTCTTC. This sequence encodes CATSDSGTLNEQFF.

In its sample, this clonotype was seen many times. The chain links TRBV3-1 to TRBJ1-2; unclear D gene. The CDR3 is 13 residues long. V was shortened by 0 bases and J by 5 bases, with 7 bases between the two germline ends. The germline CDR1 and CDR2 sequences are LGHDT and YNNKEL (reference sequence). The CDR3 here is CASSQDIGYGYTF. The CDR3 DNA is TGTGCCAGCAGCCAAGATATCGGGTATGGCTACACCTTC.

This chain links TRBV29-1 with TRBJ1-1; 7 bases fit TRBD1. J was trimmed by 8 bases and V by 6 bases; bases with no gene match: 9. This CDR3 contains 12 residues. Per the germline V gene, CDR1 is SQVTM and CDR2 is ANQGSEA. The CDR3 here is CSVLQTGREAFF. CDR3 bases: TGCAGCGTCCTCCAGACAGGGAGGGAAGCTTTCTTT.

Ten or more counts support this clonotype. V usage is TRBV6-1 and J usage is TRBJ2-2; D uncertain. This CDR3 is built from 14 residues. Trimming removed 7 bases from V and 0 bases from J, with 9 bases in between. The germline gives CDR1 MNHNS, CDR2 SASEGT. CDR3 sequence: CASTEFANTGELFF. In nucleotides, the CDR3 is TGTGCCAGCACAGAGTTTGCGAACACCGGGGAGCTGTTTTTT.

A remark on this clonotype: This may arise from a read error, as a much more abundant clone is one base away. The chain links TRBV4-3 to TRBJ2-7; 9 bases are shared with TRBD1. In germline, CDR1 is LGHNA, CDR2 YSLEER. The CDR3 is 16 amino acids. The CDR3 DNA follows: TGCGCCAGCAGACAAGATCGTGCGACAGGGGGTAGCGAGCAGTACTTC. Protein sequence: CASRQDRATGGSEQYF.